Below, one T cell receptor (beta chain) is given with its context. Through negative isolation, CD4+ and CD8+ T cells were obtained, while TEMRA cells were enriched using FACS. This record comes from a study of CD8 T cells in Susac syndrome. This CDR3 has 14 residues. V lost 4 bases and J 3 bases, leaving 13 bases between the germline ends. In germline, CDR1 is ENHRY, CDR2 SYGVKD. The authors reverse transcribed roughly 0.5 to 1 ug RNA with random hexamers. Coverage of TCR beta CDR3 amplification by immunoSEQ multiplex PCR extended to 54 Vbeta and 13 Jbeta. TCRdb re-derived calls from the immunoSEQ multiplex PCR reads in MiXCR, one entry per CDR3 protein. This table has about 430,000 distinct CDR3 sequences, approximately 85% appearing once.

This TCR was recovered from a human donor with multiple sclerosis. This rearrangement joins TRBV10-3 to TRBJ2-7; weak D call: TRBD1 (5 bases). Sequenced input: CD8+ T cells from PBMCs. The CDR3 nucleotides read TGTGCCATCAGTGGGTCTGACAGAGTCTACGAGCAGTACTTC. It encodes CAISGSDRVYEQYF.